The following is a T cell receptor beta chain sequence with its context. Its specific antigen is unknown. Base quality data are lacking; no much larger clone is found one base away. The data were taken from a study of T cell responses to AZD1222 COVID-19 vaccine listed by TCRdb under 2021. General notes on the study: AZD1222 recipients with second doses at about 4 weeks or about 12 weeks were pooled, because spike-specific TCR depth and breadth did not differ between schedules. A total of 230 to 250 trial participants underwent TCR sequencing, of whom around 200 received two doses of AZD1222 and about 25 received two doses of the MenACWY control vaccine. Trial participants were enrolled into age subgroups of 18-55, 56-69 and 70-plus years, which contained about 150, 28 and 57 TCR-sequenced participants, respectively.

Broad study findings and their caveats: Epitopes outside the regions mutated in the B.1.351 and B.1.1.7 variants were reportedly recognized by nearly half of the unique spike-specific TCRs. The whole spike protein was spanned by vaccine-associated CD4 TCRs, and dominant responses were seen in regions 160-218 and 743-854. A significant rise in spike-specific TCR breadth and depth was observed after two AZD1222 doses relative to day 0 and relative to MenACWY recipients. Conclusions about previously exposed vaccinees are limited because only six or seven AZD1222 recipients were SARS-CoV-2 seropositive at baseline. Participants were mostly white British and included more females than males, and it was suggested by the authors that clonal diversity may have been underestimated. Because no day 14 peak-response samples were available, repertoires were characterized only after the peak T cell response. The 56-69-year group was small, and its depth increase did not reach significance, likely because of low power.

This specimen's time point label, interpreted: baseline before first vaccination. Samples from vaccinated people were obtained from the UK trials COV001 and COV002, which included a single-blind randomized controlled phase 2/3 trial of AZD1222 (ChAdOx1 nCoV-19) in healthy adults. For TCRbeta chain sequencing, PBMC samples were collected from trial participants at day 0 and at day 28 after the second dose. The CDR3 regions of human TCRbeta chains were analyzed by immunosequencing. The original pipeline was this. TCRs in the repertoires were matched against a reference library of SARS-CoV-2-specific TCRs that had been generated with the MIRA antigen-specificity platform. Breadth was defined as the fraction of unique TCRs that were SARS-CoV-2-associated, and depth was defined as the fraction of total T cells that were SARS-CoV-2-associated. Using the MIRA data, every spike-specific TCR was mapped to the spike region that the TCR reacted to and assigned to either a CD4 or a CD8 class. Log10-transformed breadth and depth values were compared by one-way ANOVA with Sidak's multiple comparisons tests. Here the immuneACCESS table is served through TCRdb, limited to in-frame sequences with V and J called. Missing clones are a known gap in these copies; in checked studies unresolved V genes cover under half, and the rest lacks a known reason. V and J calls plus clone size are reproduced from that table; the DNA served to infer D and trimming. The sample table contains some 190,000 clones; only one count was recorded for around nine tenths of them. 7.5% to 9.5% of the sample is taken by the ten largest.

The CDR3 starts with the cysteine, ends with the phenylalanine, and has 13 residues. The CDR3 DNA has 39 bases and is translated from base 1. The germline ends are 8 bases apart after V is trimmed by 1 base and J by 5 bases. According to the germline V gene, CDR1 reads SGHTA and CDR2 reads FQGNSA. This chain joins TRBV7-2 to TRBJ2-5; a tentative D match to TRBD1 spans 5 bases. The sequence was obtained from an adult in good health. Sample: peripheral blood, taken on day 0 of AZD1222 vaccination. The CDR3 protein is CASSLGGTETQYF. The DNA sequence is given as TGTGCCAGCAGCTTAGGGGGCACGGAGACCCAGTACTTC. The CDR3, completed at both ends by the reference TRBV7-2 and TRBJ2-5 genes, gives the full variable domain GAGVSQSPSNKVTEKGKDVELRCDPISGHTALYWYRQSLGQGLEFLIYFQGNSAPDKSGLPSDRFSAERTGGSVSTLTIQRTQQEDSAVYLCASSLGGTETQYFGPGTRLLVL.